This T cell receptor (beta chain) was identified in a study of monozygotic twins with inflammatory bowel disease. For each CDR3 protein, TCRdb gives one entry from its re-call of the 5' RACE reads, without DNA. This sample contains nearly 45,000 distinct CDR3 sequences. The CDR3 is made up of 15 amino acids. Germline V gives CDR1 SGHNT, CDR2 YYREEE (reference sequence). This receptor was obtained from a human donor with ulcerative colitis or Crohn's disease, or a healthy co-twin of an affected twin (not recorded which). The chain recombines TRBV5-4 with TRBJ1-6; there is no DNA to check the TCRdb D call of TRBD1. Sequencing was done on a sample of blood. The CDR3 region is CASSLATGNNSPLHF. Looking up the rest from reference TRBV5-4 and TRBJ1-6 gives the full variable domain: ETGVTQSPTHLIKTRGQQVTLRCSSQSGHNTVSWYQQALGQGPQFIFQYYREEENGRGNFPPRFSGLQFPNYSSELNVNALELDDSALYLCASSLATGNNSPLHFGNGTRLTVT.